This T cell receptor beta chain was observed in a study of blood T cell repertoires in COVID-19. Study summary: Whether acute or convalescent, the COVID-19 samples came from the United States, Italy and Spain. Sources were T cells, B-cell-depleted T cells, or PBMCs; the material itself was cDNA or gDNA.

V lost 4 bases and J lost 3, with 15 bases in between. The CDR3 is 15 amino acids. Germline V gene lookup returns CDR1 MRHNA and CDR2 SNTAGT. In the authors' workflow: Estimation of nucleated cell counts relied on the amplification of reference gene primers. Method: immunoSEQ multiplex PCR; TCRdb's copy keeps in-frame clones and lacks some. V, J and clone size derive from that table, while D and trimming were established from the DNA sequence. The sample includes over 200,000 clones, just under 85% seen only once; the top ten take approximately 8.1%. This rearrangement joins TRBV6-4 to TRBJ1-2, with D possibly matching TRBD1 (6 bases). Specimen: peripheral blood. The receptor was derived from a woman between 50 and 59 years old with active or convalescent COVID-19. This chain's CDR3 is CASSASGGGDYGYTF. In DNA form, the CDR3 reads TGTGCCAGCAGTGCCAGCGGGGGGGGCGACTATGGCTACACCTTC.